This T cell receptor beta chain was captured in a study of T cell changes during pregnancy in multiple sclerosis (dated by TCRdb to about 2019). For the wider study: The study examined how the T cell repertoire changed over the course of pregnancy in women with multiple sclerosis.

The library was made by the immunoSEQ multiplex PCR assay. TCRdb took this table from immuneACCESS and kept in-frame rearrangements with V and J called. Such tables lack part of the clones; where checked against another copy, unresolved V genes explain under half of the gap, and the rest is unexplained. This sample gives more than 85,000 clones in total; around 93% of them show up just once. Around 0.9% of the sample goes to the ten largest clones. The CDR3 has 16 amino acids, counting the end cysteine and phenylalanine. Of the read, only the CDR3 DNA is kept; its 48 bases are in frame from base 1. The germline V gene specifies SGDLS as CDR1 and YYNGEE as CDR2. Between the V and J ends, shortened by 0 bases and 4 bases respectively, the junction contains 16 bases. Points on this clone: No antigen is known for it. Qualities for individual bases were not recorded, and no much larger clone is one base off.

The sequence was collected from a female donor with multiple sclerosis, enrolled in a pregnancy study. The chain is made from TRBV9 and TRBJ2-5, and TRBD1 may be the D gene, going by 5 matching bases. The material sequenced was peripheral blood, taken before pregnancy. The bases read TGTGCCAGCAGCGTAGCTACGCAAGGGGCCGGAGAGACCCAGTACTTC. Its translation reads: CASSVATQGAGETQYF.